Shown below are 23 T cell receptor beta chains from a single sample sequenced in a study of chronic HIV infection and antiretroviral therapy. TCRdb recomputed calls from the 5' RACE reads with MiXCR, one row per CDR3 protein. The sample shows approximately 30,000 distinct CDR3 sequences, around 8.6% of them seen only once. Source material: peripheral blood. The receptors here all came from an adult who had HIV and had not received antiretroviral therapy, or was an uninfected healthy control (not recorded which).

Only a few counts were recorded for this clonotype. This chain connects TRBV6-5 to TRBJ2-5, with 10 bases identical to TRBD1. Per germline, CDR1 MNHEY and CDR2 SVGAGI. V lost 7 bases and J lost 2; bases outside the gene matches: 10. CDR3 length: 16 amino acids. CDR3 amino acids: CASTETGGRGQETQYF. As DNA, the CDR3 is TGTGCCAGCACCGAGACAGGGGGCAGGGGGCAAGAGACCCAGTACTTC.

This clonotype was detected only a few times. This chain joins TRBV10-3 and TRBJ2-1; D gene ambiguous. The CDR3 is made up of 13 amino acids. The germline V and J ends were trimmed by 6 bases and 7 bases, with 13 bases remaining between them. CDR1 and CDR2 (germline): ENHRY, SYGVKD. The CDR3 protein is CAISESQENEQFF. CDR3 DNA sequence: TGTGCCATCAGCGAATCTCAGGAGAATGAGCAGTTCTTC.

This clonotype has ten or more counts. This chain uses TRBV10-3 with TRBJ2-5, with 9 bases aligning to TRBD2. Unmatched junction bases numbered 4, after V lost 3 bases and J lost 2 bases. Looked up from germline, CDR1 is ENHRY and CDR2 is SYGVKD. The CDR3 consists of 15 residues. The DNA for the CDR3 is TGTGCCATCAGTGAAGCGGGAGGCCCACAAGAGACCCAGTACTTC. It is translated as CAISEAGGPQETQYF.

This clonotype has just a few counts. The V call is TRBV6-1, the J call TRBJ1-1; D not certain. This CDR3 is 12 amino acids long. The germline gives CDR1 MNHNS, CDR2 SASEGT. V dropped 3 bases and J dropped 11 bases, with 13 bases sitting between them. CDR3 DNA: TGTGCCAGCAGTGAGTGGGGAGATCTGGCTTTCTTT. Translation gives CASSEWGDLAFF.

The table lists this clonotype with many counts. The genes are TRBV13 and TRBJ2-7; D unresolved. V lost 5 bases and J 7 bases, leaving 18 bases between the germline ends. Germline loops: CDR1 PRHDT, CDR2 FYEKMQ (reference sequence). The CDR3 is 14 amino acids. The CDR3 nucleotides are TGTGCCAGCAGCCGAGGACGGCCGGCCCTGGAGCAGTACTTC. Translating gives CASSRGRPALEQYF.

The J gene is TRBJ2-2, the V gene TRBV5-1; no definite D call. V was cut by 0 bases and J by 1 base, with 16 bases left in between. The CDR3 is 18 residues long. CDR1 is SGHRS, CDR2 YFSETQ, per germline. In nucleotides, the CDR3 is TGCGCCAGCAGCTTGGTTCCACCCAGACGGATGAACACCGGGGAGCTGTTTTTT. Protein: CASSLVPPRRMNTGELFF.

Many counts were recorded for this clonotype. The chain is built from TRBV10-3 and TRBJ2-3; 14 bases are a match to TRBD2. Trimming removed 9 bases from V and 4 bases from J; junction bases left unmatched: 3. Germline assignment: CDR1 ENHRY and CDR2 SYGVKD. CDR3 length: 14 amino acids. The chain's CDR3 is CAIRTSGGPDTQYF. The CDR3 nucleotides read TGTGCCATTCGGACTAGCGGGGGGCCAGATACGCAGTATTTT.

V gene TRBV12-3 or TRBV12-4 combines with J gene TRBJ2-5; D may be TRBD2 (5 bases). Trimming left V 3 bases short and J 7 bases short, with 12 bases between. This CDR3 is 13 amino acids long. CDR3 DNA sequence: TGTGCCAGCAGTTTGGCACCGAGGGCGACCCAGTACTTC. Protein product: CASSLAPRATQYF.

This clonotype was seen repeatedly, ten times or more. The rearrangement uses TRBV7-3 and TRBJ2-5, with D possibly TRBD2 on 5 matching bases. Trimming took off 4 bases at V and 2 bases at J, with 8 bases between the two ends. The CDR3 extends over 13 amino acids. The V gene's germline CDR1 is SGHTA and CDR2 FQGTGA. The CDR3: CASSSRRQETQYF. CDR3 nucleotides: TGTGCCAGCAGCTCGAGGAGGCAAGAGACCCAGTACTTC. The full variable domain, completed using reference TRBV7-3 and TRBJ2-5, is GAGVSQTPSNKVTEKGKYVELRCDPISGHTALYWYRQSLGQGPEFLIYFQGTGAADDSGLPNDRFFAVRPEGSVSTLKIQRTERGDSAVYLCASSSRRQETQYFGPGTRLLVL.

There are a few counts of this clonotype. The rearrangement joins TRBV4-3 to TRBJ1-1; TRBD1 matches 8 bases. CDR1 is LGHNA, CDR2 YSLEER, per germline. With V trimmed by 1 base and J by 10 bases, 2 bases remained unmatched. The CDR3 sequence is 12 residues long. The CDR3 loop is CASSQGTGGAFF. As DNA, the CDR3 is TGCGCCAGCAGCCAAGGAACAGGGGGAGCTTTCTTT.

Only a few counts were recorded for this clonotype. V usage is TRBV20-1 and J usage is TRBJ2-5; 8 positions agree with TRBD2. In germline, CDR1 is DFQATT, CDR2 SNEGSKA (reference sequence). The CDR3 is 13 residues long. The V segment lost 6 bases and the J segment 1 base; nucleotides outside the gene matches: 4. The CDR3 region has the DNA TGCAGTGCGCCGGGGGGGTTCCAAGAGACCCAGTACTTC. Translation gives CSAPGGFQETQYF.

The chain has TRBV29-1 and TRBJ1-3; D unclear. This CDR3 has 12 amino acids. CDR1 SQVTM and CDR2 ANQGSEA come from the germline V gene. Trimming pared 4 bases from V and 4 bases from J, leaving 8 bases between. CDR3 coding DNA: TGCAGCGTTGCTCTAGGGGGAAACACCATATATTTT. Translating it yields CSVALGGNTIYF. Full variable domain (outside the CDR3, taken from reference TRBV29-1 and TRBJ1-3): SAVISQKPSRDICQRGTSLTIQCQVDSQVTMMFWYRQQPGQSLTLIATANQGSEATYESGFVIDKFPISRPNLTFSTLTVSNMSPEDSSIYLCSVALGGNTIYFGEGSWLTVV.

The genes are TRBV4-2 and TRBJ2-7; D tentatively reads TRBD1 or TRBD2 (5 bases each). The CDR3 length is 15 residues. The ends were cut back, 0 bases at V and 1 base at J, with 10 bases in the middle. The V gene's germline CDR1 is LGHNA and CDR2 YNFKEQ. The CDR3 coding sequence is TGTGCCAGCAGCCAAGATTGGGACGGATCCTACGAGCAGTACTTC. It is translated as CASSQDWDGSYEQYF.

This clonotype was seen ten or more times. The genes are TRBV7-2 and TRBJ2-3; 10 bases match TRBD1. CDR3 size: 16 residues. Germline CDR1 and CDR2: SGHTA and FQGNSA. After removal of 4 bases from V and 1 base from J, the junction contained 5 bases not matched to a gene. CDR3 coding DNA: TGTGCCAGCAGCTACGACAGGGGGCGGGGCACAGATACGCAGTATTTT. Amino acid sequence: CASSYDRGRGTDTQYF.

There are a few counts of this clonotype. V gene TRBV29-1 combines with J gene TRBJ2-1; TRBD1 matches 10 bases. The CDR3 is 19 residues long. Germline V gives CDR1 SQVTM, CDR2 ANQGSEA. With 5 bases clipped from V and 6 bases from J, the junction kept 22 bases outside the gene matches. The CDR3 spells CSVKGGTGAGRLAGNEQFF. The DNA for the CDR3 is TGCAGCGTTAAGGGGGGGACAGGGGCCGGACGCTTGGCGGGCAATGAGCAGTTCTTC.

This chain links TRBV10-3 with TRBJ1-1, with 8 nucleotides matching TRBD1. This CDR3 comprises 13 residues. Germline V CDR1 and CDR2: ENHRY, SYGVKD. The V segment lost 4 bases and the J segment 4 bases; nucleotides outside the gene matches: 2. CDR3 DNA sequence: TGTGCCATCAGTGGGACAGGGACCACTGAAGCTTTCTTT. Encoded protein: CAISGTGTTEAFF.

This clonotype is deemed medium-sized (0.01 to 0.1%). This sequence joins TRBV6-4 and TRBJ2-2, with D unclear. The germline V gene encodes CDR1 MRHNA and CDR2 SNTAGT. The germline V and J ends were trimmed by 6 bases and 0 bases, with 11 bases remaining between them. The CDR3 contains 15 residues. The CDR3 sequence: CASSRDMANTGELFF. The CDR3 DNA sequence: TGTGCCAGCAGCAGAGACATGGCGAACACCGGGGAGCTGTTTTTT.

The rearrangement uses TRBV6-5 and TRBJ1-4; D is uncertain. V was cut by 6 bases and J by 8 bases, with 13 bases left in between. The CDR3 runs to 13 residues. The germline CDR1 and CDR2 sequences are MNHEY and SVGAGI. The CDR3 is CASSLIPTEKLFF. The CDR3 bases are TGTGCCAGCAGCCTAATACCGACGGAAAAACTGTTTTTT.

As DNA, the CDR3 is TGCGCCAGCAGCCCCAACAGGGGTGAGAGTCCCCAGTACTTC. Protein: CASSPNRGESPQYF. The J gene is TRBJ2-5, the V gene TRBV5-1, with TRBD1 matching 7 bases. This CDR3 contains 14 residues. Germline V gives CDR1 SGHRS, CDR2 YFSETQ. V shed 4 bases, J shed 9 bases, and the junction held 12 bases outside the gene matches.

This chain connects TRBV3-1 to TRBJ1-2; 7 nucleotides align to TRBD1. The J segment lost 2 bases and the V segment lost 0 bases, leaving 9 bases of the junction unmatched. The germline V gene encodes CDR1 LGHDT and CDR2 YNNKEL (reference sequence). The CDR3 runs 17 residues. The CDR3 sequence: CASSQDSRQGVNYGYTF. In DNA, the CDR3 is TGTGCCAGCAGCCAAGATTCGAGACAGGGCGTAAACTATGGCTACACCTTC.

The chain links TRBV27 to TRBJ1-5; no reliable D call. Germline lookup yields CDR1 MNHEY and CDR2 SMNVEV (reference sequence). The CDR3 is 16 amino acids. V shed 2 bases and J shed 6 bases, with 17 bases lying between them. CDR3 coding DNA: TGTGCCAGCAGTTTAGGAGTCGGTACAGCGCCTCAGCCCCAGCATTTT. Amino acid sequence: CASSLGVGTAPQPQHF.

This clonotype was recorded at least ten times. The rearrangement links TRBV6-6 to TRBJ1-4; 8 bases are shared with TRBD1. V shed 5 bases, J shed 8 bases, and the junction held 10 bases outside the gene matches. The CDR3 length is 15 residues. In germline, CDR1 is MNHNY, CDR2 SVGAGI (reference sequence). Written as DNA, the CDR3 is TGTGCCAGCAGTACCAGACAGGGGAGGGAGGAAAAACTGTTTTTT. This gives the protein CASSTRQGREEKLFF.

This clonotype showed up just a few times. The chain couples TRBV25-1 to TRBJ2-1; no clear D gene. Trimming removed 1 base at V and 7 bases at J, with 5 bases between. Per the germline V gene, CDR1 is MGHDK and CDR2 is SYGVNS. This CDR3 has 12 residues. This chain's CDR3 is CASSESWNEQFF. The DNA for the CDR3 is TGTGCCAGCAGTGAATCGTGGAATGAGCAGTTCTTC.